The clone carrying this T cell receptor beta chain has ten or more counts. These data are taken from a study of neurological immune-mediated disorders. Synthesis of cDNA was carried out by template-switch 5'RACE. The reaction used 10-nucleotide random UMIs. TCRdb itself ran the 5' RACE reads through MiXCR, one entry per CDR3 protein. The sample lists almost 30,000 distinct CDR3 sequences, roughly 12% occurring once. The germline CDR1 and CDR2 sequences are LNHNV and YYDKDF (reference sequence). The V end lost 7 bases, the J end lost 2 bases, and 8 bases lay between the germline ends. The CDR3 is made up of 12 amino acids. Volunteers from a blood bank in Maryland, USA, constituted the healthy controls.

This receptor was obtained from a woman in her sixties or seventies in good health. The sequencing input was PBMCs. The chain carries TRBV15 and TRBJ1-2; D unresolved. CDR3 loop: CATTQTNYGYTF. CDR3 sequence (DNA): TGTGCCACCACCCAGACAAACTATGGCTACACCTTC.